This is a list of T cell receptor beta chains from one sample in a study of blood T cell repertoires in COVID-19. Measured with immunoSEQ multiplex PCR; TCRdb has only the in-frame clones, and not every one. The table has around 95,000 clones, about 86% seen once; the top ten hold approximately 5.3%. Sample: peripheral blood. Every receptor here comes from a human donor in a cohort sampled during active COVID-19. CDR3s include the opening cysteine and the closing phenylalanine or tryptophan. Fields, in order: J gene, clone size, D gene, CDR3 length, V gene, CDR3 protein, CDR3 DNA. A D gene is named only where the DNA matches it firmly. Size is omitted from some rows. Given values are once, few, many or a class for expanded clones.

TRBJ1-3,few,.,15,TRBV28,CASSLGSLSGNTIYF,TGTGCCAGCAGTTTAGGGAGTCTCTCTGGAAACACCATATATTTT
TRBJ1-4,.,TRBD1,17,TRBV5-6,CASSVLQGGTTNEKLFF,TGTGCCAGCAGCGTACTACAGGGGGGGACGACTAATGAAAAACTGTTTTTT
TRBJ1-6,.,.,14,TRBV11-3,CASSLRGEDSPLHF,TGTGCCAGCAGCTTACGGGGGGAGGATTCACCCCTCCACTTT
TRBJ2-1,.,.,15,TRBV21-1,CASSKQANPPNEQFF,TGTGCCAGCAGCAAACAGGCCAACCCCCCCAATGAGCAGTTCTTC
TRBJ1-1,.,.,13,TRBV6-1,CASSEAGHSQAFF,TGTGCCAGCAGTGAAGCGGGACACTCCCAAGCTTTCTTT
TRBJ2-3,.,TRBD2,15,TRBV5-1,CASSGGLAESDTQYF,TGCGCCAGCAGCGGGGGACTAGCGGAATCAGATACGCAGTATTTT
TRBJ2-1,.,.,17,TRBV11-2,CASSRLQGTGTGNEQFF,TGTGCCAGCAGCCGGTTACAGGGTACTGGAACAGGCAATGAGCAGTTCTTC
TRBJ1-2,.,.,14,TRBV18,CASSPGGLRSGYTF,TGTGCCAGCTCACCAGGTGGGCTACGCAGTGGCTACACCTTC
TRBJ2-3,.,TRBD2,18,TRBV15,CATSHAFGLAGTTDTQYF,TGTGCCACCAGCCATGCGTTCGGACTAGCGGGGACCACAGATACGCAGTATTTT
TRBJ1-5,.,.,14,TRBV10-3,CAITSRAGGQPQHF,TGTGCCATCACTTCTCGCGCGGGGGGACAGCCCCAGCATTTT
TRBJ1-4,.,TRBD1,16,TRBV5-8,CASSLEGRGQGEKLFF,TGTGCCAGCAGCTTGGAGGGCAGGGGGCAAGGTGAAAAACTGTTTTTT
TRBJ2-7,.,.,14,TRBV27,CASSFASRDYEQYF,TGTGCCAGCAGTTTTGCCAGTCGGGACTACGAGCAGTACTTC
TRBJ1-2,once,.,13,TRBV28,CASSLAGNYGYTF,TGTGCCAGCAGTTTGGCAGGGAACTATGGCTACACCTTC
TRBJ2-1,.,TRBD2,19,TRBV6-1,CASSAPVVSGRAIYNEQFF,TGTGCCAGCAGTGCCCCGGTCGTGAGCGGGAGGGCCATTTACAATGAGCAGTTCTTC
TRBJ1-2,.,TRBD1,15,TRBV18,CASSPWDRDTYGYTF,TGTGCCAGCTCACCTTGGGACAGGGATACGTATGGCTACACCTTC
TRBJ2-7,.,TRBD1,16,TRBV4-3,CASSQGTGTGAFEQYF,TGCGCCAGCAGCCAAGGGACCGGGACAGGGGCGTTCGAGCAGTACTTC
TRBJ1-2,.,.,14,TRBV28,CASSLGGRREGYTF,TGTGCCAGCAGTTTAGGGGGACGGAGGGAAGGCTACACCTTC